This TCR beta chain was observed in a study of HIV-infected children after antiretroviral therapy interruption (dated by TCRdb to about 2019). About the full investigation: Eight children, all with CD4+ count above 500 and viral load below 50 copies/ml, were included, of whom four were on planned treatment interruption and four were on continuous treatment. The interruption group had a median age of roughly 9.5 years, compared with 7 to 8 years in the continuous treatment group. Alongside measurements of thymic output, the study compared TCR repertoires of children on planned treatment interruption with TCR repertoires of children on continuous antiretroviral treatment. Most participating children had recorded exposure to EBV and CMV. For the continuous-treatment arm, samples from the corresponding weeks 0, 48 and 150 were analyzed. Samples from the interruption arm were taken at week 0, at week 12, at the end of interruption (week 24 or 48), and about 3 years after the study ended. On the study overall, not on this receptor specifically: The low number of patients is a limitation and the data should be interpreted with caution. The sorted CD45RA+ naive cells might contain minor non-naive CD45RA+ populations, such as EMRA or stem memory cells. In the naive CD4+ repertoires of PTI patients, CDR3 sharing between time points dropped after the start of interruption, while many sequences were shared between the end of interruption and 3 years later. An increase in the naive CD4+ Gini coefficient was observed by the end of treatment interruption, suggesting clonal expansion, and a return to baseline was observed by 3 years.

Taken from cysteine to phenylalanine, the CDR3 has 13 residues. Just the 39-base CDR3 DNA is kept, in frame starting at base 1. Reading the germline V gene gives CDR1 SGHAT and CDR2 FQNNGV. Between the V and J ends, shortened by 5 bases and 3 bases respectively, the junction contains 10 bases. This sample's treatment or condition label indicates: PENTA 11 planned treatment interruption arm or continuous ART arm. The participants were children from the United Kingdom between 2 and 15 years old who had been on ART with at least three drugs for 24 weeks or longer. Cryopreserved PBMCs with at least 5 million viable cells were required; a few candidate patients were excluded for low viable PBMC yield. Naive CD4+ CD45RA+ CD45RO- T cells were FACS-sorted from thawed PBMCs on a FACSAria III cell sorter. After sorting, the cells were fixed and RNA was extracted first with the RNeasy FFPE kit and then with the RNeasy Micro kit.

Receptor amplification or capture employed 3' RACE. TCR libraries were constructed from RNA with a 3' RACE protocol that used unique molecular identifiers to correct for PCR amplification bias. Amplicon libraries were pooled in groups of up to 12 and sequenced on an Illumina MiSeq using v2 2x250 paired-end chemistry. Under the source paper's analysis protocol: Reads were processed with Decombinator to assign V and J genes and CDR3, with barcode-based error and PCR bias correction. Repertoires were subsampled to equal depth before Gini coefficients were calculated with the R ineq package. CDR3 similarity was assessed with GLIPH, Hamming distance and a shared triplet metric. The public reads were reprocessed in TCRdb via fastp at Q25 and MiXCR, keeping in-frame beta chains. Every distinct CDR3 protein forms one entry, paired with its most common genes and DNA. These V and J calls derive from TCRdb rather than the authors' analysis. The sample records about 50,000 distinct CDR3 sequences, 4.3% of which are singletons. The ten largest make up 0.55% to 0.85% of the sample.

This clonotype was counted at least ten times. Its cognate antigen has yet to be identified. Qualities for individual bases were not recorded, and no much larger clone is one base off. The receptor's source is a pool of human donors with HIV. In this chain, TRBV11-2 is recombined with TRBJ1-2; the D region possibly corresponds to TRBD1 (5 bases align). This material consisted of CD45RA+ CD4+ T cells from PBMCs, pooled from several time points, taken from a donor given antiretroviral therapy, either interrupted or continuous. The cell subset or site label corresponds to: naive CD4+ CD45RA+ CD45RO- T cells. The sequence in DNA is TGTGCCAGCAGCCTGGCACAGGACTATGGCTACACCTTC. Its coded protein is CASSLAQDYGYTF.